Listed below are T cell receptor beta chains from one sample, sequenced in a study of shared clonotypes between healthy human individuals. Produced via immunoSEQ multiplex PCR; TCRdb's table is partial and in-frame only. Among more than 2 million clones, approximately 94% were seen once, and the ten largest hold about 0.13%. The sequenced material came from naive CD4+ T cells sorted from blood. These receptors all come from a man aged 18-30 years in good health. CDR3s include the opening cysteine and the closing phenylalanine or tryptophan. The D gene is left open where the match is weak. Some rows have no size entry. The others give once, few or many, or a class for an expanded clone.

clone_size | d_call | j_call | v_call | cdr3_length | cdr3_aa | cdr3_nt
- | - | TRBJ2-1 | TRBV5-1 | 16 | CASSLVGSSSYNEQFF | TGCGCCAGCAGCTTGGTCGGATCTAGCTCCTACAATGAGCAGTTCTTC
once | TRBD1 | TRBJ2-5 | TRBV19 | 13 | CASSRDRGETQYF | TGTGCCAGTAGTCGGGACAGGGGAGAGACCCAGTACTTC
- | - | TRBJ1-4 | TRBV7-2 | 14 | CASSFFATNEKLFF | TGTGCCAGCAGCTTTTTTGCAACTAATGAAAAACTGTTTTTT
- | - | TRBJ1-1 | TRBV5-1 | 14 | CASSPTASNTEAFF | TGCGCCAGCAGCCCGACAGCCTCGAACACTGAAGCTTTCTTT
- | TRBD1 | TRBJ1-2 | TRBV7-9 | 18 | CASSPGIGRDRIPYGYTF | TGTGCCAGCAGCCCCGGCATAGGAAGGGACAGGATACCTTATGGCTACACCTTC
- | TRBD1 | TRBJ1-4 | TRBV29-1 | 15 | CSVTDRVATNEKLFF | TGCAGCGTCACGGACAGGGTTGCAACTAATGAAAAACTGTTTTTT
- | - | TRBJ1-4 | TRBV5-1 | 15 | CASSLEGRGGEKLFF | TGCGCCAGCAGCTTGGAGGGCAGGGGAGGTGAAAAACTGTTTTTT
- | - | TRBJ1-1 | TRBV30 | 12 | CAWSMWGSVAFF | TGTGCCTGGAGTATGTGGGGCTCGGTAGCTTTCTTT
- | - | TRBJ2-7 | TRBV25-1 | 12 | CASSDPGRSQYF | TGTGCCAGCAGTGACCCGGGACGGTCGCAGTACTTC
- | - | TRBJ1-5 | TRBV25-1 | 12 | CASSRGKQPQHF | TGTGCCAGCAGTAGGGGGAAACAGCCCCAGCATTTT
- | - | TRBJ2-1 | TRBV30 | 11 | CAWSARDEQFF | TGTGCCTGGAGTGCCAGGGATGAGCAGTTCTTC
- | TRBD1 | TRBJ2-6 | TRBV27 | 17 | CASSRRQGVTGANVLTF | TGTGCCAGCAGTCGCCGACAGGGTGTAACTGGGGCCAACGTCCTGACTTTC
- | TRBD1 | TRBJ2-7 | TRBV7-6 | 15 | CASSLKMDRRYEQYF | TGTGCCAGCAGCTTAAAAATGGACAGGCGCTACGAGCAGTACTTC
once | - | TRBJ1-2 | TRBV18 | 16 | CASSPWVPGREYGYTF | TGTGCCAGCTCACCATGGGTTCCGGGACGGGAATATGGCTACACCTTC
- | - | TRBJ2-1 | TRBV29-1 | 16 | CSVSGSAGSSYNEQFF | TGCAGCGTTTCCGGGAGCGCAGGGAGCTCCTACAATGAGCAGTTCTTC
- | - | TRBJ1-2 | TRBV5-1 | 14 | CASSFVGKNYGYTF | TGCGCCAGCAGCTTCGTGGGAAAGAACTATGGCTACACCTTC
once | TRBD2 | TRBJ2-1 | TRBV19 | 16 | CASSIPIAGKHNEQFF | TGTGCCAGTAGTATCCCCATAGCGGGAAAACACAATGAGCAGTTCTTC
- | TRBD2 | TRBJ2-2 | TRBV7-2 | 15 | CASSQTSGGPGELFF | TGTGCCAGCAGCCAGACTAGCGGAGGTCCCGGGGAGCTGTTTTTT
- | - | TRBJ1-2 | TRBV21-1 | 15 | CASLERVDINYGYTF | TGTGCCAGCTTAGAGAGGGTGGACATTAACTATGGCTACACCTTC
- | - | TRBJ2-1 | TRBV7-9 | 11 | CASSQAVEQFF | TGTGCCAGCAGCCAAGCGGTAGAGCAGTTCTTC
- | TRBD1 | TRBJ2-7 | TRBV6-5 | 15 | CASRLSGQGNHEQYF | TGTGCCAGCAGACTTTCGGGACAGGGGAACCACGAGCAGTACTTC
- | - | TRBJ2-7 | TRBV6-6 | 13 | CASSPRANYEQYF | TGTGCCAGCAGTCCCCGGGCGAACTACGAGCAGTACTTC
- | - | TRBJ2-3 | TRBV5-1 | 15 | CASSHSGGSTDTQYF | TGCGCCAGCAGCCATAGCGGAGGAAGCACAGATACGCAGTATTTT
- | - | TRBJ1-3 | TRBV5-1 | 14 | CASSLEQGGNTIYF | TGCGCCAGCAGCTTGGAGCAAGGAGGAAACACCATATATTTT
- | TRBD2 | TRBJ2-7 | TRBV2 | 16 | CASSEDLAGASYEQYF | TGTGCCAGCAGTGAAGATCTAGCGGGGGCGTCCTACGAGCAGTACTTC
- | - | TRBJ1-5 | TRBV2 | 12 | CASSGTGQPQHF | TGTGCCAGCAGTGGAACGGGGCAGCCCCAGCATTTT
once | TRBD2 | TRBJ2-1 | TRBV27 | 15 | CASSFSGRLNNEQFF | TGTGCCAGCAGTTTCAGCGGGAGGCTAAACAATGAGCAGTTCTTC
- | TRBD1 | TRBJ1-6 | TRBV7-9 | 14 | CASSPGQGNSPLHF | TGTGCCAGTAGCCCGGGACAGGGTAATTCACCCCTCCACTTT
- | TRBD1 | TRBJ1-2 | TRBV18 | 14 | CASSPLDRDYGYTF | TGTGCCAGCTCACCACTCGACAGGGACTATGGCTACACCTTC
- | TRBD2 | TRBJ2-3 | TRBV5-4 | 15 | CASSIAGVGTDTQYF | TGTGCCAGCAGCATAGCGGGAGTCGGCACAGATACGCAGTATTTT
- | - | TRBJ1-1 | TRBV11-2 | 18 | CASSLVPGAGRADTEAFF | TGTGCCAGCAGCTTGGTACCTGGGGCAGGGAGGGCAGACACTGAAGCTTTCTTT
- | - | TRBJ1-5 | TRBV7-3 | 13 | CASSSAWGEPQHF | TGTGCCAGCAGCTCCGCCTGGGGCGAACCCCAGCATTTT
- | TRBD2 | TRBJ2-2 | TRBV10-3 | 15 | CAISGTSGATGELFF | TGTGCCATCAGTGGGACTAGCGGGGCCACCGGGGAGCTGTTTTTT
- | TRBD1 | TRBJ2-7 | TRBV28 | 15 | CASGTLGQALLEQYF | TGTGCCAGCGGGACCTTGGGACAGGCTCTGCTCGAGCAGTACTTC
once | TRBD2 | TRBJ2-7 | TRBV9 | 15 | CASSPGTSSTYEQYF | TGTGCCAGCAGCCCCGGGACTAGTTCAACCTACGAGCAGTACTTC
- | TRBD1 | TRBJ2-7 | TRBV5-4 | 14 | CASSRPGQGYEQYF | TGTGCCAGCAGCCGCCCGGGACAGGGCTACGAGCAGTACTTC
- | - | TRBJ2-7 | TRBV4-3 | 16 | CASSQGHRTTRYEQYF | TGCGCCAGCAGCCAAGGGCACCGGACCACGAGGTACGAGCAGTACTTC
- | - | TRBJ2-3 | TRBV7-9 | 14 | CASSLGGRGDTQYF | TGTGCCAGCAGCTTAGGGGGGCGAGGAGATACGCAGTATTTT
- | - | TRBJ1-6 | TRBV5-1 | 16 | CASSLEGRSYNSPLHF | TGCGCCAGCAGCTTGGAAGGGCGCTCCTATAATTCACCCCTCCACTTT
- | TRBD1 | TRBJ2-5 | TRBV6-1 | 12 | CASSRQGETQYF | TGTGCCAGCAGTAGACAGGGAGAGACCCAGTACTTC
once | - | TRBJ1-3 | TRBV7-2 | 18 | CASSLAVLSSASGNTIYF | TGTGCCAGCAGCTTAGCTGTGTTGTCATCAGCGTCTGGAAACACCATATATTTT
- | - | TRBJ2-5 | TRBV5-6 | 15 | CASSLKVPNQETQYF | TGTGCCAGCAGCTTGAAGGTCCCAAACCAAGAGACCCAGTACTTC
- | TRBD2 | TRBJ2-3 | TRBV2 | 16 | CASKERGNLNTDTQYF | TGTGCCAGCAAGGAGCGGGGAAATCTCAACACAGATACGCAGTATTTT
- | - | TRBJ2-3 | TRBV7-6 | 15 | CASSLLADFANTQYF | TGTGCCAGCAGCTTACTGGCAGACTTTGCAAATACGCAGTATTTT
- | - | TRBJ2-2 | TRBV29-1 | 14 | CSVEERRATGELFF | TGCAGCGTTGAAGAGAGGCGAGCCACCGGGGAGCTGTTTTTT
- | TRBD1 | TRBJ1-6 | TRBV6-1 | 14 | CASSEGQGGSPLHF | TGTGCCAGCAGTGAGGGGCAGGGGGGATCACCCCTCCACTTT
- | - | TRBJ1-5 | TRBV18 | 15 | CASSPGLASNQPQHF | TGTGCCAGCTCACCAGGACTTGCCAGCAATCAGCCCCAGCATTTT
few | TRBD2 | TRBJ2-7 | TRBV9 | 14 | CASSAGTSSYEQYF | TGTGCCAGCAGCGCGGGGACTAGCTCCTACGAGCAGTACTTC
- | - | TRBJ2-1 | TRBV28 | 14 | CASSLIGQHNEQFF | TGTGCCAGCAGTCTCATTGGACAGCACAATGAGCAGTTCTTC
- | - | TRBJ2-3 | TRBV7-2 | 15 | CASSFSGASTDTQYF | TGTGCCAGCAGCTTTAGCGGTGCTAGCACAGATACGCAGTATTTT
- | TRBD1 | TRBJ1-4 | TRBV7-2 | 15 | CASSLGQVYNEKLFF | TGTGCCAGCAGCTTGGGACAGGTCTATAATGAAAAACTGTTTTTT
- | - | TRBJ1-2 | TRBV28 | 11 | CASSLNYGYTF | TGTGCCAGCAGTTTAAACTATGGCTACACCTTC
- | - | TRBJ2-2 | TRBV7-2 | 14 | CASTSEGRAGELFF | TGTGCCAGCACATCCGAGGGGCGGGCCGGGGAGCTGTTTTTT
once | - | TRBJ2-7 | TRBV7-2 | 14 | CASSLVADSYEQYF | TGTGCCAGCAGCTTAGTGGCAGACTCCTACGAGCAGTACTTC
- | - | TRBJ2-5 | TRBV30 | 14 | CAWGGGHRIATQYF | TGTGCCTGGGGAGGGGGACACCGCATTGCGACCCAGTACTTC
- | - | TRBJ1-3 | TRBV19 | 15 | CASSLTAISGNTIYF | TGTGCCAGTAGTCTGACAGCGATCTCTGGAAACACCATATATTTT